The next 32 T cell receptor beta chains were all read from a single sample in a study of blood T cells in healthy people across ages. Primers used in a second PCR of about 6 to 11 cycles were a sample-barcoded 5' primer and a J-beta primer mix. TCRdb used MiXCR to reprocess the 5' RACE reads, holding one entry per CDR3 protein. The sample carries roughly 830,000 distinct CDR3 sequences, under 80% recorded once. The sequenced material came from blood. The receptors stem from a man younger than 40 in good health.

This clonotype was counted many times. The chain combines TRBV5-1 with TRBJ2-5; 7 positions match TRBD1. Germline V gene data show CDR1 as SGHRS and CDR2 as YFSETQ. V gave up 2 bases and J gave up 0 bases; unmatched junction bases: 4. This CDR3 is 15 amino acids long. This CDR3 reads CASSFTGTDQETQYF. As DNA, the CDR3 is TGCGCCAGCAGCTTTACCGGGACAGACCAAGAGACCCAGTACTTC.

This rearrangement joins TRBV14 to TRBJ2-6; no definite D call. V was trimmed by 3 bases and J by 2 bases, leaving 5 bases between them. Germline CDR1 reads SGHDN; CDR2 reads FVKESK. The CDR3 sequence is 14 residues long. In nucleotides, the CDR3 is TGTGCCAGCAGCCAGCGACCTGGGGCCAACGTCCTGACTTTC. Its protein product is CASSQRPGANVLTF. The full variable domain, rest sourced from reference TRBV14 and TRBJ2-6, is EAGVTQFPSHSVIEKGQTVTLRCDPISGHDNLYWYRRVMGKEIKFLLHFVKESKQDESGMPNNRFLAERTGGTYSTLKVQPAELEDSGVYFCASSQRPGANVLTFGAGSRLTVL.

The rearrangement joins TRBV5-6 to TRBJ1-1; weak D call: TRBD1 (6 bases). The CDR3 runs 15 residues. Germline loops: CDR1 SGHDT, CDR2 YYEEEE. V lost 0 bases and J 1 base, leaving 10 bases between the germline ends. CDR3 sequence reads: CASSLAGTRNTEAFF. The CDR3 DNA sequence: TGTGCCAGCAGCTTGGCCGGGACAAGGAACACTGAAGCTTTCTTT.

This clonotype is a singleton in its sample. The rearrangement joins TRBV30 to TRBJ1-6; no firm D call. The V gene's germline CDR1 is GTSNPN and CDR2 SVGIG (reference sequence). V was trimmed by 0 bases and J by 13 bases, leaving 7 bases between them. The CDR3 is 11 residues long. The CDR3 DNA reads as TGTGCCTGGAGTGTAGGGCGGCCCCTCCACTTT. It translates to CAWSVGRPLHF.

The CDR3 loop is CASSPSGGAPEEQFF. CDR3 nucleotides: TGTGCCAGCAGCCCTTCAGGGGGCGCCCCGGAGGAGCAGTTCTTC. The genes are TRBV12-3 or TRBV12-4 and TRBJ2-1; 8 bases map to TRBD1. The J segment lost 10 bases and the V segment lost 6 bases, leaving 14 bases of the junction unmatched. There are 15 residues in the CDR3.

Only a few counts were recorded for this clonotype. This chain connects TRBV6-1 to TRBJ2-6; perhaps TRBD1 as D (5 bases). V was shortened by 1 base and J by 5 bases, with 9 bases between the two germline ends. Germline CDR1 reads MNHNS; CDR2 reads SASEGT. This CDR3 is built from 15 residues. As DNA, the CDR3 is TGTGCCAGCAGTGAAGGGAAGGGGTGGGCCAACGTCCTGACTTTC. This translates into CASSEGKGWANVLTF.

CDR3 in amino acids: CASSLGGALHEQFF. The CDR3 nucleotides read TGTGCCAGCAGCCTTGGGGGCGCCTTGCATGAGCAGTTCTTC. This rearrangement joins TRBV7-3 to TRBJ2-1, with D possibly TRBD1 on 6 matching bases. Germline values: CDR1 SGHTA, CDR2 FQGTGA. This CDR3 comprises 14 residues. Trimming pared 5 bases from V and 8 bases from J, leaving 16 bases between.

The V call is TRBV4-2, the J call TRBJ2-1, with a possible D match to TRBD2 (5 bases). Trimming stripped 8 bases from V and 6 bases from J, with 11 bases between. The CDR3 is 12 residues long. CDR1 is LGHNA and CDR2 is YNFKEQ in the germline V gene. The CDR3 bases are TGTGCCAGCGCAGGACTGGGCAATGAGCAGTTCTTC. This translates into CASAGLGNEQFF.

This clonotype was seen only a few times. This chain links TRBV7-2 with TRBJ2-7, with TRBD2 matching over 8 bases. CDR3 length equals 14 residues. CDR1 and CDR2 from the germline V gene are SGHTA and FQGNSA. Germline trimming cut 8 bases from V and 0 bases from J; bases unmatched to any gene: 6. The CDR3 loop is CASSGGGLSYEQYF. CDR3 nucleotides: TGTGCCAGCTCGGGGGGGGGACTCTCCTACGAGCAGTACTTC.

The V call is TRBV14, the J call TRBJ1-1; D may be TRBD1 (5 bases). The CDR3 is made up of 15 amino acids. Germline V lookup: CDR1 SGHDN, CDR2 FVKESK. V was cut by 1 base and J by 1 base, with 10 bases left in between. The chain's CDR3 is CASSQVGGGNTEAFF. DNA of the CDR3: TGTGCCAGCAGCCAAGTTGGGGGTGGGAACACTGAAGCTTTCTTT.

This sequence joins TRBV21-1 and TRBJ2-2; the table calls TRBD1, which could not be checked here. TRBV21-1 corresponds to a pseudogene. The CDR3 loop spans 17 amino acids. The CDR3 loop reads CASPKGTGGHDTGELFF. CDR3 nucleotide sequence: TGTGCCAGCCCAAAGGGTACCGGGGGCCACGACACCGGGGAGCTGTTTTTT.

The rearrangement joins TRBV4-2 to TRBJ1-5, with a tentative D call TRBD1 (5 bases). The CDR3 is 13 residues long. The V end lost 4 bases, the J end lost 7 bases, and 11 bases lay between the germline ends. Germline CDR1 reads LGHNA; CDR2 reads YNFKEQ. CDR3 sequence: CASSPPRGQPQHF. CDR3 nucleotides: TGTGCCAGCAGCCCACCCCGGGGGCAGCCCCAGCATTTT.

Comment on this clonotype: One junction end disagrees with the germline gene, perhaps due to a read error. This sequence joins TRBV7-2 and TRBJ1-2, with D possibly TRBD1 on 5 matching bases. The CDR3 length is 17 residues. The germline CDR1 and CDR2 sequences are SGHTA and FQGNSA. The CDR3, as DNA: TGTGCCAGCAGCTTATCGGCCACAGGTCTTCTGGGGTATGGCCACACCTTC. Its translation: CASSLSATGLLGYGHTF.

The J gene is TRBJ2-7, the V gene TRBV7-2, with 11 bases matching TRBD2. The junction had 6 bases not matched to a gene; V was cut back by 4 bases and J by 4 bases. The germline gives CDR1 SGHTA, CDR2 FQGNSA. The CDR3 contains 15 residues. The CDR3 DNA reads TGTGCCAGCAGCTCCATAGCGGGGGGGTTTTACGAGCAGTACTTC. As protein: CASSSIAGGFYEQYF.

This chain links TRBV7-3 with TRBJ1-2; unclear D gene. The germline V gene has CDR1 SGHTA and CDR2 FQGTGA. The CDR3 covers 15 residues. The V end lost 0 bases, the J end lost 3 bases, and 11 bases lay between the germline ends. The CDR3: CASSLTLDGYYGYTF. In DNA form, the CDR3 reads TGTGCCAGCAGCTTAACTCTTGACGGATACTATGGCTACACCTTC.

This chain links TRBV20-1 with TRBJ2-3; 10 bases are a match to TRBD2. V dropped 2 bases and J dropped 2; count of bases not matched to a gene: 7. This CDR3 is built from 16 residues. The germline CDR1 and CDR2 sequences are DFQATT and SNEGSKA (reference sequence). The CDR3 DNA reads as TGCAGTGCTAGAACCATAGCGGGGGGACTCACAGATACGCAGTATTTT. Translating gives CSARTIAGGLTDTQYF.

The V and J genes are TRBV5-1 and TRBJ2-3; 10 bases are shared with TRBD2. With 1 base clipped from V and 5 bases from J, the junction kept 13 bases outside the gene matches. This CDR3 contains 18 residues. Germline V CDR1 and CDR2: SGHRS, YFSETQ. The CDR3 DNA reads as TGCGCCAGCAGCTTGATTGAGACTAGCGGGCGCCTCAGAGATACGCAGTATTTT. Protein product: CASSLIETSGRLRDTQYF.

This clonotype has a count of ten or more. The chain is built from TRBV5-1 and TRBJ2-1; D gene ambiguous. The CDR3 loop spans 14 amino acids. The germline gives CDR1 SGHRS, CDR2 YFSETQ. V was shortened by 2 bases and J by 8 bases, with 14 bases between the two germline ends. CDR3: CASSFLAPRDEQFF. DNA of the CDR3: TGCGCCAGCAGCTTCTTGGCCCCTCGGGATGAGCAGTTCTTC. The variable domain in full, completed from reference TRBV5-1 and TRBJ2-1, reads KAGVTQTPRYLIKTRGQQVTLSCSPISGHRSVSWYQQTPGQGLQFLFEYFSETQRNKGNFPGRFSGRQFSNSRSEMNVSTLELGDSALYLCASSFLAPRDEQFFGPGTRLTVL.

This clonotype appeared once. CDR3 DNA sequence: TGTGCCAGCAGCCTGAGTGCCAGAAATTCACCCCTCCACTTT. This gives the protein CASSLSARNSPLHF. This sequence joins TRBV3-1 and TRBJ1-6; D gene unclear. The V and J ends lost 4 bases and 7 bases respectively, with 11 bases between them. CDR3 length equals 14 residues. The V gene's germline CDR1 is LGHDT and CDR2 YNNKEL (reference sequence).

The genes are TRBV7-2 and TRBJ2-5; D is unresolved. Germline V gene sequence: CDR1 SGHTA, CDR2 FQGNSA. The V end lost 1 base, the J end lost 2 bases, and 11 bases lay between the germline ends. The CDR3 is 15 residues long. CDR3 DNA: TGTGCCAGCAGCTTAGAGGTGGCAGCGCAAGAGACCCAGTACTTC. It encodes CASSLEVAAQETQYF.

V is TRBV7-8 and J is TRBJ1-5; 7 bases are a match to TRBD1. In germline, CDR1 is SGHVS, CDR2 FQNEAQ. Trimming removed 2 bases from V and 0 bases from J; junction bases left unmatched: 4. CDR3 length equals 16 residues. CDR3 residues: CASSLWGTVSNQPQHF. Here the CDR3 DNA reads TGTGCCAGCAGCTTATGGGGGACAGTTAGCAATCAGCCCCAGCATTTT. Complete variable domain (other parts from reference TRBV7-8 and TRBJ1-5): GAGVSQSPRYKVAKRGQDVALRCDPISGHVSLFWYQQALGQGPEFLTYFQNEAQLDKSGLPSDRFFAERPEGSVSTLKIQRTQQEDSAVYLCASSLWGTVSNQPQHFGDGTRLSIL.

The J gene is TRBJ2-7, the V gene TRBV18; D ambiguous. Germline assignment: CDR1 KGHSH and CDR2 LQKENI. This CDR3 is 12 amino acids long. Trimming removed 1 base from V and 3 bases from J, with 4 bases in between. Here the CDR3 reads CASSPQRYEQYF. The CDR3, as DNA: TGTGCCAGCTCACCACAGCGCTACGAGCAGTACTTC.

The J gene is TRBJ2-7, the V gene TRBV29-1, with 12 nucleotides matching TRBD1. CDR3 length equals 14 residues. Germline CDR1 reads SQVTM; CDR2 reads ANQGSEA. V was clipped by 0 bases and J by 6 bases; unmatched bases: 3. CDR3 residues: CSVEDGTGGTEQYF. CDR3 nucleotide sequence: TGCAGCGTTGAAGATGGGACAGGGGGCACCGAGCAGTACTTC.

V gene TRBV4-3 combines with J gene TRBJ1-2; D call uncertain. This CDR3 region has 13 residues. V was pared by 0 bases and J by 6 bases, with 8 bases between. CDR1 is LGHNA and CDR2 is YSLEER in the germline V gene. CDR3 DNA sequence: TGCGCCAGCAGCCAAGACCTACGGAATGGCTACACCTTC. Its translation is CASSQDLRNGYTF.

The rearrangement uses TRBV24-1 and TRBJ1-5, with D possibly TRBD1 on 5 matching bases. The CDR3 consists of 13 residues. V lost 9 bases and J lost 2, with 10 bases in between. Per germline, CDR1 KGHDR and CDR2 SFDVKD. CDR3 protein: CATPGRCNQPQHF. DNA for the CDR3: TGTGCCACCCCGGGACGATGCAATCAGCCCCAGCATTTT.

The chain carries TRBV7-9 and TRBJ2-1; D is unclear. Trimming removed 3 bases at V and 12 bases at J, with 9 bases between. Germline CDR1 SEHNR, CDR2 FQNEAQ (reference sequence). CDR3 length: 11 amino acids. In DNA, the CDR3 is TGTGCCAGCAGCTTTATTATGGCGCAGTTCTTC. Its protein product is CASSFIMAQFF. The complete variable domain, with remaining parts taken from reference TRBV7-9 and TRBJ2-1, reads DTGVSQNPRHKITKRGQNVTFRCDPISEHNRLYWYRQTLGQGPEFLTYFQNEAQLEKSRLLSDRFSAERPKGSFSTLEIQRTEQGDSAMYLCASSFIMAQFFGPGTRLTVL.

This chain's CDR3 is CASSRMGTGNVGEQYF. The CDR3 DNA follows: TGTGCCAGCAGCCGGATGGGTACTGGGAATGTGGGCGAGCAGTACTTC. The rearrangement links TRBV12-3 or TRBV12-4 to TRBJ2-5; D gene uncertain. Judging by the DNA end, TRBJ2-7 fits better; the J call may be wrong. This CDR3 is built from 16 residues.

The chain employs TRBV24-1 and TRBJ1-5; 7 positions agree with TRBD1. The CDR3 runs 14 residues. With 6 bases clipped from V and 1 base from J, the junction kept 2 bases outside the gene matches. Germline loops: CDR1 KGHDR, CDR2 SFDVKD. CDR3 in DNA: TGTGCCACCAGTCAACAGGGGAGCAATCAGCCCCAGCATTTT. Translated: CATSQQGSNQPQHF.

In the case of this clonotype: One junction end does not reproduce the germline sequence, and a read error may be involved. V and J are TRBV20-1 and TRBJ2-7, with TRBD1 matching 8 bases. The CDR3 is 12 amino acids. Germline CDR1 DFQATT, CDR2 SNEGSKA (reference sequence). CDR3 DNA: TGCAGTGCTGGGACAGGTCCCTACGAGCAGAACTTC. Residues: CSAGTGPYEQNF.

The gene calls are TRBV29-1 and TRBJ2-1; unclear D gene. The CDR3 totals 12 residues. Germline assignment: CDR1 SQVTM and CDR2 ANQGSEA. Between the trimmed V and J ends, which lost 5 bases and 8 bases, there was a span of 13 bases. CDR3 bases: TGCAGCGTTCTTACAGATCATCATGAGCAGTTCTTC. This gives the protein CSVLTDHHEQFF.

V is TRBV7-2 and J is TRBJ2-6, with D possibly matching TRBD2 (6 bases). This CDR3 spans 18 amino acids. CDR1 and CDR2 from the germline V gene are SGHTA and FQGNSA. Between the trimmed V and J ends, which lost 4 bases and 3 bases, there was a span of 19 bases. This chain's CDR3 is CASSSPRGSAFGANVLTF. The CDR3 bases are TGTGCCAGCAGCTCCCCTCGGGGGAGTGCCTTTGGGGCCAACGTCCTGACTTTC.

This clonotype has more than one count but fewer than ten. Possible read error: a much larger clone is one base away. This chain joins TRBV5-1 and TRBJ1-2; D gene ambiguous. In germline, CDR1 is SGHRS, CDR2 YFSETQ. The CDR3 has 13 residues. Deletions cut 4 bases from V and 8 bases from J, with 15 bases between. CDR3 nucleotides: TGCGCCAGCAGCGTGGAGCGGACCATCGGCTACACCTTC. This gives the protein CASSVERTIGYTF.